Listed here are 5 T cell receptor beta chains from one sample, sequenced in a study of low-dose radiotherapy and immunotherapy resistance in tumors. Indicated time point: before trial treatment. Covering alpha and beta chains, TRAV- and TRBV-specific primers were used for the first-strand cDNA. Both a constant-region primer and a V-primer adapter served to amplify TCRs across roughly 22 PCR cycles. MiXCR was run by TCRdb on the reads, yielding one entry per CDR3 protein. The sample consists of about 82,000 distinct CDR3 sequences, approximately 20% of them appearing once. This sample comprised PBMCs, obtained before treatment. Receptors were obtained from a male donor with prostate cancer.

This clonotype appeared many times. The chain is built from TRBV12-3 or TRBV12-4 and TRBJ2-7; D not resolved. This CDR3 has 14 residues. Trimming cost V 6 bases and J 2 bases, with 14 bases left between them. The CDR3 DNA sequence: TGTGCCAGCAGCCCATTGGACGGAGCCTACGAGCAGTACTTC. Amino acid sequence: CASSPLDGAYEQYF.

This clonotype was picked up many times. The chain has TRBV7-2 and TRBJ2-1; 9 bases are a match to TRBD2. Germline V gene lookup returns CDR1 SGHTA and CDR2 FQGNSA. V dropped 1 base and J dropped 2; count of bases not matched to a gene: 12. The length of the CDR3 is 19 residues. The CDR3 protein is CASSLVSGSGSAPYNEQFF. For the CDR3, the DNA is TGTGCCAGCAGCTTAGTGTCTGGTAGCGGGAGTGCCCCCTACAATGAGCAGTTCTTC.

At least ten counts were recorded for this clonotype. An end of the junction differs from the germline gene, which may be a read error. The rearrangement uses TRBV5-1 and TRBJ1-1; the D gene is possibly TRBD1 (6 bases). Germline V gene data show CDR1 as SGHRS and CDR2 as YFSETQ. The CDR3 is made up of 14 amino acids. The chain's CDR3 is CASSLTGSNTEAFF. For the CDR3, the DNA is TGTGCCAGCAGCTTGACAGGATCGAACACTGAAGCTTTCTTT.

This clonotype was detected ten times or more. CDR3 in amino acids: CASSLRYRGRRNEQFF. The CDR3 DNA reads as TGTGCCAGCAGCTTACGGTACAGGGGTCGCCGAAATGAGCAGTTCTTC. V is TRBV7-6 and J is TRBJ2-1, with 7 nucleotides matching TRBD1. V lost 2 bases and J lost 7; bases outside the gene matches: 11. The CDR3 consists of 16 residues. CDR1 and CDR2 (germline): SGHVS, FNYEAQ.

This clonotype came up many times. This chain joins TRBV2 and TRBJ2-5; a weak D match, TRBD1 (5 bases). The CDR3 length is 11 residues. Trimming removed 8 bases at V and 9 bases at J, with 13 bases between. Germline CDR1 is SNHLY and CDR2 is FYNNEI. CDR3 nucleotide sequence: TGTGCCAGCGCCCCCCAGGGCGCCCAGTACTTC. Translation gives CASAPQGAQYF. The variable domain in full, completed from reference TRBV2 and TRBJ2-5, reads EPEVTQTPSHQVTQMGQEVILRCVPISNHLYFYWYRQILGQKVEFLVSFYNNEISEKSEIFDDQFSVERPDGSNFTLKIRSTKLEDSAMYFCASAPQGAQYFGPGTRLLVL.